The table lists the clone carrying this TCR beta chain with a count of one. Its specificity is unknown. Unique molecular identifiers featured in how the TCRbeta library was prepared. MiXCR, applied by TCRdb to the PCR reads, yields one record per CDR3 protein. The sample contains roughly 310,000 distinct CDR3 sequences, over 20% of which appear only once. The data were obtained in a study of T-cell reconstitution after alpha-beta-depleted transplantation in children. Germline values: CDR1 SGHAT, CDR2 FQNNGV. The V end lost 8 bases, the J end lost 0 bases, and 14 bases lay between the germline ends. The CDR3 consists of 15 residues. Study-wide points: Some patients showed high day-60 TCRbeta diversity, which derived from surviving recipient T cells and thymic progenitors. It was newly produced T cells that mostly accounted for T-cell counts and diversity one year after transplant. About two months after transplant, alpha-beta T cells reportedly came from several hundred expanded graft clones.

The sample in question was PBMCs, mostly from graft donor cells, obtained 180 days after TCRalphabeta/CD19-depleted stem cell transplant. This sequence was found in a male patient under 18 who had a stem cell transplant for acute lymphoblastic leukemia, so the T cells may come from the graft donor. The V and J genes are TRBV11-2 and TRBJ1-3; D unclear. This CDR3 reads CASYGPFLSGNTIYF. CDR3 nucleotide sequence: TGTGCCAGCTACGGACCCTTCCTCTCTGGAAACACCATATATTTT. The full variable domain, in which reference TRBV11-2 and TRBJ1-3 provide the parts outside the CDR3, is EAGVAQSPRYKIIEKRQSVAFWCNPISGHATLYWYQQILGQGPKLLIQFQNNGVVDDSQLPKDRFSAERLKGVDSTLKIQPAKLEDSAVYLCASYGPFLSGNTIYFGEGSWLTVV.